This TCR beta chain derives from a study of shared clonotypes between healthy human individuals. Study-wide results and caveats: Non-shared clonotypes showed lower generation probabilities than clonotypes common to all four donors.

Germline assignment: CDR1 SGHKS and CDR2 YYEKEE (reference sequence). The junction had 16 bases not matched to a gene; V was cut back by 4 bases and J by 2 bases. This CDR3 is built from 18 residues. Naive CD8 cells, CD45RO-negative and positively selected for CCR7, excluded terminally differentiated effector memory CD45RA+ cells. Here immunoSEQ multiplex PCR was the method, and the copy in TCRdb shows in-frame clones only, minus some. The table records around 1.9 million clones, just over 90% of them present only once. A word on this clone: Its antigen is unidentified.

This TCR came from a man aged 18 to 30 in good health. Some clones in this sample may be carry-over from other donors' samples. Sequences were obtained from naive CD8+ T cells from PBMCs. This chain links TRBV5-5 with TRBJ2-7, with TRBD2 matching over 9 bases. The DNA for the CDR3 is TGTGCCAGCAGCCTACGGCTAGCGGGGTTCCTGATGGCCTACGAGCAGTACTTC. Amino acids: CASSLRLAGFLMAYEQYF. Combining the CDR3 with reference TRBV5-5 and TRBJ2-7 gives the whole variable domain DAGVTQSPTHLIKTRGQQVTLRCSPISGHKSVSWYQQVLGQGPQFIFQYYEKEERGRGNFPDRFSARQFPNYSSELNVNALLLGDSALYLCASSLRLAGFLMAYEQYFGPGTRLTVT.